The 23 T cell receptor beta chains listed next were all sequenced from one sample in a study of early T cells in non-severe SARS-CoV-2 infection. TCRdb independently ran MiXCR on the 5' RACE reads; one entry per CDR3 protein. The sample lists more than 20,000 distinct CDR3 sequences, 4.2% occurring once. Material: whole blood. All receptors come from an adult who was a healthcare worker with PCR-confirmed SARS-CoV-2 infection or an uninfected control (not recorded which).

This clonotype was recorded at least ten times. V gene TRBV5-1 combines with J gene TRBJ2-1; D not certain. CDR1 and CDR2 from the germline V gene are SGHRS and YFSETQ. Trimming removed 0 bases at V and 8 bases at J, with 3 bases between. The CDR3 extends over 11 amino acids. CDR3 loop: CASSLAHEQFF. CDR3 DNA: TGCGCCAGCAGCTTGGCTCATGAGCAGTTCTTC.

This clonotype has a count of ten or more. The chain employs TRBV6-1 and TRBJ2-2; D gene uncertain. Trimming removed 11 bases from V and 1 base from J, with 17 bases in between. This CDR3 is 15 amino acids long. Per the germline V gene, CDR1 is MNHNS and CDR2 is SASEGT. CDR3 DNA sequence: TGTGCCGTAAAGAGTGGGCTATGGAACACCGGGGAGCTGTTTTTT. Amino acid sequence: CAVKSGLWNTGELFF.

V usage is TRBV27 and J usage is TRBJ2-7; D remains ambiguous. V lost 3 bases, J lost 3 bases, and 9 bases lay in between. CDR3 length: 13 amino acids. Germline CDR1 reads MNHEY; CDR2 reads SMNVEV (reference sequence). The CDR3 loop is CASSFTHHYEQYF. The CDR3 region has the DNA TGTGCCAGCAGTTTTACGCACCACTACGAGCAGTACTTC.

This clonotype has ten or more counts. V is TRBV27 and J is TRBJ1-1, with 9 positions matching TRBD1. The ends lost 2 bases at V and 2 bases at J; junction bases unmatched: 6. The CDR3 has 16 amino acids. The germline V gene encodes CDR1 MNHEY and CDR2 SMNVEV (reference sequence). CDR3 sequence reads: CASSLARTGANTEAFF. CDR3 DNA: TGTGCCAGCAGTTTAGCTAGGACAGGGGCTAACACTGAAGCTTTCTTT.

This clonotype was seen at least ten times. The V and J genes are TRBV27 and TRBJ1-5; no reliable D call. Germline V gene lookup returns CDR1 MNHEY and CDR2 SMNVEV (reference sequence). The CDR3 consists of 17 residues. V lost 1 base and J 0 bases, leaving 13 bases between the germline ends. CDR3 amino acids: CASSLFGRLASNQPQHF. The DNA of the CDR3 is TGTGCCAGCAGTTTATTCGGCAGGTTGGCTAGCAATCAGCCCCAGCATTTT.

The sample holds a few counts of this clonotype. The genes are TRBV27 and TRBJ2-7, with D perhaps matching TRBD1 (6 bases). Trimming pared 5 bases from V and 3 bases from J, leaving 11 bases between. The CDR3 covers 13 residues. CDR1 MNHEY and CDR2 SMNVEV come from the germline V gene (reference sequence). CDR3 residues: CASSLGTRYEQYF. In nucleotides, the CDR3 is TGTGCCAGCAGTCTCGGGACACGCTACGAGCAGTACTTC.

This clonotype was picked up many times. The chain is built from TRBV7-9 and TRBJ2-1; 8 nucleotides agree with TRBD1. CDR1 and CDR2 from the germline V gene are SEHNR and FQNEAQ (reference sequence). The trim removed 5 bases at V and 10 bases at J, leaving 7 bases unmatched. This CDR3 has 13 amino acids. The DNA for the CDR3 is TGTGCCAGCAGCCTCCCGGACAGGGTCGAGCAGTTCTTC. Translation gives CASSLPDRVEQFF.

A note on this clonotype: Just one base apart from a much larger clone, this may be a read error. The chain has TRBV28 and TRBJ2-7, with 8 positions matching TRBD2. CDR3 size: 13 residues. Germline loops: CDR1 MDHEN, CDR2 SYDVKM. This CDR3 reads CASVSGTSHEQYF. CDR3 coding DNA: TGTGCCAGCGTTAGCGGGACCTCCCACGAGCAGTACTTC.

This clonotype turned up a few times. This sequence joins TRBV5-1 and TRBJ2-1; 9 bases match TRBD2. Trimming cost V 0 bases and J 4 bases; bases outside gene matches: 2. Per germline, CDR1 SGHRS and CDR2 YFSETQ. This CDR3 comprises 15 residues. CDR3 region: CASSLGLAGYNEQFF. The CDR3 DNA is TGCGCCAGCAGCTTGGGCCTAGCGGGGTACAATGAGCAGTTCTTC.

This clonotype came up many times. The CDR3 protein is CASSLSVLGTDTQYF. The CDR3 DNA reads TGTGCCAGCAGTTTATCGGTCCTCGGCACAGATACGCAGTATTTT. V is TRBV27 and J is TRBJ2-3; the D is unclear. The V gene's germline CDR1 is MNHEY and CDR2 SMNVEV (reference sequence). The V and J ends lost 0 bases and 1 base respectively, with 8 bases between them. The CDR3 is made up of 15 amino acids.

On this clonotype itself: A read error may be the cause here, since a much bigger clone is one base away. The chain is built from TRBV3-1 and TRBJ2-7, with 12 positions matching TRBD2. The CDR3 runs 15 residues. Germline CDR1 LGHDT, CDR2 YNNKEL (reference sequence). The DNA for the CDR3 is TGTGGCAGCAGCCACCCGACTAGCGGGAGAGCCGAGCAGTACTTC. Protein product: CGSSHPTSGRAEQYF.

This clonotype was detected ten times or more. The chain employs TRBV5-1 and TRBJ2-5, with D uncertain. Germline CDR1 and CDR2: SGHRS and YFSETQ. V shed 0 bases and J shed 5 bases, with 8 bases lying between them. The CDR3 runs to 13 residues. The CDR3 DNA follows: TGCGCCAGCAGCTTGGCCGAATCGGAGACCCAGTACTTC. Amino acids: CASSLAESETQYF.

Ten or more counts support this clonotype. The J gene is TRBJ2-2, the V gene TRBV9, with 10 bases matching TRBD2. Per the germline V gene, CDR1 is SGDLS and CDR2 is YYNGEE. The CDR3 length is 15 residues. After removal of 4 bases from V and 6 bases from J, the junction contained 6 bases not matched to a gene. CDR3 nucleotides: TGTGCCAGCAGCCCCCTAGCGGGAGCCCCCGGGGAGCTGTTTTTT. This gives the protein CASSPLAGAPGELFF.

This clonotype has ten or more counts. The rearrangement joins TRBV29-1 to TRBJ2-7; D assignment may be TRBD1 or TRBD2 (5 bases each). Germline lookup yields CDR1 SQVTM and CDR2 ANQGSEA. The germline V and J ends were trimmed by 6 bases and 0 bases, with 15 bases remaining between them. This CDR3 is 14 amino acids long. The CDR3 DNA is TGCAGCGTCGCCACCGGGGACGCCTCCTACGAGCAGTACTTC. Translating gives CSVATGDASYEQYF.

This clonotype was found many times. V and J are TRBV6-1 and TRBJ1-4, with D possibly matching TRBD1 (5 bases). Germline V gene lookup returns CDR1 MNHNS and CDR2 SASEGT. Between the trimmed V and J ends, which lost 0 bases and 5 bases, there was a span of 19 bases. CDR3 length: 18 amino acids. The CDR3 DNA follows: TGTGCCAGCAGTGAAGCGAGTCCAGGGAGGGGCGCAAATGAAAAACTGTTTTTT. Its protein product is CASSEASPGRGANEKLFF.

This clonotype has only a few counts. The rearrangement joins TRBV12-3 or TRBV12-4 to TRBJ2-1; 7 nucleotides match TRBD1. J gave up 7 bases and V 5 bases, and 17 bases lay outside the gene matches. This CDR3 spans 17 amino acids. CDR3: CASSVPLGTDVINEQFF. The CDR3 region has the DNA TGTGCCAGCAGTGTCCCACTTGGGACAGACGTCATTAATGAGCAGTTCTTC.

Many counts were recorded for this clonotype. CDR3 residues: CASSLGPIKGASNSPLHF. CDR3 nucleotides: TGTGCCAGCAGTTTGGGGCCCATAAAGGGGGCCTCCAATTCACCCCTCCACTTT. The chain couples TRBV28 to TRBJ1-6; 7 positions match TRBD1. Per germline, CDR1 MDHEN and CDR2 SYDVKM. After removal of 3 bases from V and 7 bases from J, the junction contained 15 bases not matched to a gene. CDR3 size: 18 residues.

The sample holds many counts of this clonotype. The V call is TRBV6-7, the J call TRBJ2-7, with a weak D call TRBD2 (5 bases). TRBV6-7 is given ORF status, its function remaining uncertain. With 6 bases removed from V and 3 bases from J, the gap between germline ends came to 21 bases. This CDR3 is built from 16 residues. The CDR3 nucleotides are TGTGCCAGCAGCCGGGAAGTACGCCGCCCAAACTACGAGCAGTACTTC. Translating it yields CASSREVRRPNYEQYF.

This clonotype occurred many times. The chain joins TRBV3-1 to TRBJ2-2; D is perhaps TRBD2 (5 bases). This CDR3 has 15 amino acids. Germline CDR1 and CDR2: LGHDT and YNNKEL (reference sequence). Trimming shortened V by 4 bases and J by 4 bases, and 13 bases separated the two germline ends. The DNA for the CDR3 is TGTGCCAGCAGCCCGGGATTGAAGGGCACCGGGGAGCTGTTTTTT. It yields the protein CASSPGLKGTGELFF.

This clonotype was picked up a small number of times. The chain has TRBV5-1 and TRBJ1-1; a weak D match, TRBD1 (5 bases). The CDR3 loop spans 14 amino acids. Looked up from germline, CDR1 is SGHRS and CDR2 is YFSETQ. Trimming took off 4 bases at V and 2 bases at J, with 12 bases between the two ends. As DNA, the CDR3 is TGCGCCAGCAGCCCCGGACAAACTAACACTGAAGCTTTCTTT. It is translated as CASSPGQTNTEAFF.

CDR3 sequence reads: CASRGVGGKSYEQYF. The CDR3 nucleotides read TGTGCCAGCAGGGGCGTCGGCGGGAAGTCCTACGAGCAGTACTTC. This rearrangement joins TRBV28 to TRBJ2-7, with D possibly TRBD2 on 6 matching bases. Germline CDR1 and CDR2: MDHEN and SYDVKM. Trimming stripped 6 bases from V and 1 base from J, with 16 bases between. The CDR3 extends over 15 amino acids.

The sample holds many counts of this clonotype. J is TRBJ2-1 and V is TRBV25-1; no clear D. V was pared by 4 bases and J by 0 bases, with 10 bases between. The CDR3 is 15 amino acids. The germline V gene encodes CDR1 MGHDK and CDR2 SYGVNS. DNA of the CDR3: TGTGCCAGCAGTGTTGGCGGAAGCTCCTACAATGAGCAGTTCTTC. Translation gives CASSVGGSSYNEQFF.

This clonotype was observed at least ten times. V and J are TRBV19 and TRBJ1-2, with D possibly matching TRBD1 (5 bases). V was clipped by 7 bases and J by 2 bases, with 14 bases between them. The CDR3 covers 14 residues. The germline V gene encodes CDR1 LNHDA and CDR2 SQIVND (reference sequence). The CDR3 DNA reads TGTGCCAGTATTCCTCCGGGACCCAACTATGGCTACACCTTC. Translation: CASIPPGPNYGYTF. Complete variable domain (other parts from reference TRBV19 and TRBJ1-2): DGGITQSPKYLFRKEGQNVTLSCEQNLNHDAMYWYRQDPGQGLRLIYYSQIVNDFQKGDIAEGYSVSREKKESFPLTVTSAQKNPTAFYLCASIPPGPNYGYTFGSGTRLTVV.